Sequencing of this TCR beta chain was carried out in a study of regulatory T cells in long-lasting Graves disease (dated by TCRdb to the early 2020s). With respect to the entire study: In the newly diagnosed Graves' disease group, patients had been taking antithyroid drugs for less than 3 months. This study used TCR sequencing and RNA sequencing of peripheral blood to compare persistent Graves' disease patients against newly diagnosed Graves' disease patients. The study was conducted in China and was registered as a clinical trial. A total of around 35 samples were covered by TCR sequencing, comprising about 13 persistent and around 20 newly diagnosed Graves' disease patients. Results and caveats for the whole study, not just this receptor: Compared with newly diagnosed patients, patients with persistent Graves' disease had lower TCR Shannon entropy and fewer highly expanded clones, which suggests clonal expansion. Patients with persistent disease shared more public clonotypes (about 2,500) than newly diagnosed patients did (around 980). Sequencing and analysis were limited to the TCR beta chain. Because the primary lesion, thyroid tissue, could not be accessed, the study looked at peripheral blood alone. The small sample size was acknowledged by the authors as a limitation that may reduce accuracy. TRBV28, TRBJ1-2 and TRBJ2-5 were preferentially used in persistent disease, while TRBV20-1 and TRBJ2-1 were favored in newly diagnosed disease.

This clonotype has ten or more counts. Its antigen is not yet known. Base-call qualities are not available, and no considerably larger clone is one nucleotide away. Reading the germline V gene (reference sequence) gives CDR1 SEHNR and CDR2 FQNEAQ. Taken from cysteine to phenylalanine, the CDR3 has 19 residues. Kept here is only the CDR3 DNA, which spans 57 bases and is read in frame from base 1. V is trimmed back by 4 bases and J by 5 bases, and the junction contains 13 bases that no gene match accounts for. Receptor libraries were prepared by multiplex PCR. Sequencer: Illumina HiSeq 4000. CDR3 regions were amplified by Arm-PCR with iRepertoire HTBI primers to construct TCR beta libraries. PCR products were gel purified before sequencing. The authors' pipeline ran thus. Gene usage analysis of CDR3 amino acid clonotypes used the approximately 62 TRBV and more than 13 TRBJ segments found across samples. COPE and FqMerger were used to merge the filtered high-quality paired reads into contigs. Contigs were aligned with BLAST to IMGT TRBV, TRBD and TRBJ reference genes, and CDR3 was defined per IMGT. Clonotypes above 0.1% frequency were classified as highly expanded clones. Shannon entropy was used to measure repertoire diversity, and the Gini coefficient was used to measure V-J evenness. Clonotypes shared by more than one individual were considered public. TCRdb took the public reads, trimmed them with fastp at Q25, ran MiXCR for clone calling and kept in-frame beta chains. Rows are unified per CDR3 protein, each entry keeping the most common DNA and genes. For this entry, the V and J calls and clone size follow TCRdb and not the study's own pipeline. This sample lists about 310,000 distinct CDR3 sequences; over 15% were detected once. Approximately 35% of the sample rests with the top ten.

Sample time point, as interpreted from the label and publication: newly diagnosed GD, antithyroid drugs for less than 3 months. For both TCR sequencing and RNA sequencing, RNA was extracted from PBMCs in TRIzol. The diagnosis of Graves' disease followed American Thyroid Association guidelines. Patients were recruited from an endocrinology department in Xi'an, China. Each patient gave 7 to 9.5 milliliters of peripheral blood, collected in an EDTA anticoagulant tube. Ficoll Paque Plus density gradient separation was used to isolate PBMCs, and no additional T cell sorting was done. RNA quality was checked with an Agilent 2100 Bioanalyzer and agarose gel, and concentration with a NanoDrop 2000.

Source: peripheral blood mononuclear cells (PBMCs), taken at new diagnosis, from a patient treated with antithyroid drugs. The TCR was taken from a female donor with Graves disease. The chain uses TRBV7-9 and TRBJ2-1; TRBD2 fits 14 bases in the junction. The DNA sequence follows: TGTGCCAGCAGCTCACCGGGACTAGCGGGAGTCAGAAGGAACAATGAGCAGTTCTTC. Protein translation: CASSSPGLAGVRRNNEQFF.